The 23 T cell receptor beta chains below come from one sample, sequenced in a study of CDR3 diversity in severe acne. TCRdb analysed the PCR reads with MiXCR anew, one entry per CDR3 protein. The data hold some 84,000 distinct CDR3 sequences, with 45% to 50% observed a single time. Sequencing was done on a sample of blood. The receptors come from a male donor in good health, serving as a control.

The table lists this clonotype with many counts. J is TRBJ2-1 and V is TRBV7-6; a possible D gene is TRBD1 (6 bases). The germline CDR1 and CDR2 sequences are SGHVS and FNYEAQ. V shed 4 bases and J shed 2 bases, with 21 bases lying between them. The length of the CDR3 is 18 residues. Here the CDR3 reads CASSSIPGHRDPYNEQFF. The DNA of the CDR3 is TGTGCCAGCAGCTCAATTCCGGGACACAGGGACCCCTACAATGAGCAGTTCTTC.

In this sample, this clonotype turned up many times. The chain uses TRBV19 and TRBJ2-1; 8 bases line up with TRBD2. From germline, CDR1 is LNHDA and CDR2 SQIVND (reference sequence). Trimming removed 3 bases from V and 9 bases from J; junction bases left unmatched: 10. This CDR3 is built from 15 residues. The CDR3 DNA reads TGTGCCAGTAGTATGCTCCTAGCGGGCCTCGGTGAGCAGTTCTTC. It is translated as CASSMLLAGLGEQFF. The variable domain in full, completed from reference TRBV19 and TRBJ2-1, reads DGGITQSPKYLFRKEGQNVTLSCEQNLNHDAMYWYRQDPGQGLRLIYYSQIVNDFQKGDIAEGYSVSREKKESFPLTVTSAQKNPTAFYLCASSMLLAGLGEQFFGPGTRLTVL.

The rearrangement joins TRBV10-3 to TRBJ1-1, with no clear D. V lost 3 bases to trimming and J lost 5 bases, with 19 bases between them. This CDR3 has 16 amino acids. CDR1 is ENHRY, CDR2 SYGVKD, per germline. CDR3 DNA: TGTGCCATCAGTGAAGCAGTGGGTGGAGTGGGGACTGAAGCTTTCTTT. This translates into CAISEAVGGVGTEAFF.

In DNA, the CDR3 is TGTGCCTGGAGTGTACCCCGAGACAGTGAGATCCATCAGCCCCAGCATTTT. Protein sequence: CAWSVPRDSEIHQPQHF. The V and J genes are TRBV30 and TRBJ1-5, with D tentatively TRBD1 (5 bases). CDR1 is GTSNPN and CDR2 is SVGIG in the germline V gene (reference sequence). The CDR3 is 17 residues long. V dropped 0 bases and J dropped 5 bases, with 20 bases sitting between them.

This clonotype was counted ten times or more. The rearrangement joins TRBV24-1 to TRBJ2-1, with 8 bases aligning to TRBD1. V shed 5 bases, J shed 2 bases, and the junction held 4 bases outside the gene matches. In germline, CDR1 is KGHDR, CDR2 SFDVKD. The CDR3 is made up of 15 amino acids. This chain's CDR3 is CATSADRGAYNEQFF. CDR3 nucleotide sequence: TGTGCCACCAGTGCCGACAGGGGCGCCTACAATGAGCAGTTCTTC.

Turning to this clonotype: This clone may be a read error of a much larger clone one base away. This chain uses TRBV10-3 with TRBJ1-2; 9 bases map to TRBD1. This CDR3 region has 12 residues. Germline V gene data show CDR1 as ENHRY and CDR2 as SYGVKD. The CDR3 region is CAIREDRGGYAF. Here the CDR3 DNA reads TGTGCCATCAGGGAGGACAGGGGCGGCTACGCCTTC.

The chain recombines TRBV19 with TRBJ1-4, with D possibly being TRBD1 (5 bases). V was trimmed by 1 base and J by 2 bases, leaving 8 bases between them. Germline CDR1 reads LNHDA; CDR2 reads SQIVND (reference sequence). The CDR3 is 15 residues long. The CDR3 DNA follows: TGTGCCAGTAGTATAGGAGGGACTACTAATGAAAAACTGTTTTTT. Its protein product is CASSIGGTTNEKLFF.

The V call is TRBV15, the J call TRBJ2-5, with 11 bases identical to TRBD2. The last part of the DNA fits TRBJ2-1 better; the J call may be wrong. The germline V gene encodes CDR1 LNHNV and CDR2 YYDKDF (reference sequence). This CDR3 is 15 amino acids long. The CDR3 is CATSRVASGRNEQFF. The CDR3 nucleotides read TGTGCCACCAGCAGAGTGGCTAGCGGGAGGAACGAGCAGTTCTTC.

In its sample, this clonotype is medium-sized. V usage is TRBV12-3 or TRBV12-4 and J usage is TRBJ1-1; D perhaps matches TRBD1 (5 bases). The CDR3 spans 11 residues. The V gene lost 5 bases and the J gene lost 11 bases, with 12 bases spanning the gap. In nucleotides, the CDR3 is TGTGCCAGCAGTACGGGACGGGACGCTTTCTTT. This encodes CASSTGRDAFF.

In DNA, the CDR3 is TGCAGTGCTCTCGGGGTAGCGGAGACCCAGTACTTC. Translated: CSALGVAETQYF. The chain carries TRBV20-1 and TRBJ2-5; possible D gene TRBD2, 5 bases. This CDR3 has 12 residues. Germline V gene sequence: CDR1 DFQATT, CDR2 SNEGSKA (reference sequence). V was shortened by 5 bases and J by 5 bases, with 12 bases between the two germline ends.

This clonotype has only one observation. V and J are TRBV20-1 and TRBJ2-3; D is ambiguous. The CDR3 spans 14 residues. The germline V and J ends were trimmed by 3 bases and 4 bases, with 14 bases remaining between them. Germline V gives CDR1 DFQATT, CDR2 SNEGSKA (reference sequence). CDR3: CSASNDRVADTQYF. CDR3 sequence (DNA): TGCAGTGCTAGTAACGATAGGGTAGCAGATACGCAGTATTTT.

The rearrangement uses TRBV28 and TRBJ1-2, with 7 bases matching TRBD1. Trimming cost V 11 bases and J 3 bases; bases outside gene matches: 6. Germline V gene lookup returns CDR1 MDHEN and CDR2 SYDVKM. There are 12 residues in the CDR3. For the CDR3, the DNA is TGTGCCTACACAGGACAGGACTATGGCTACACCTTC. Its translation: CAYTGQDYGYTF.

CDR3 DNA: TGTGCCAGCAGTGACCGTAACTATGGCTACACTGAAGCTTTCTTT. This gives the protein CASSDRNYGYTEAFF. J is TRBJ1-1 and V is TRBV28; D is unresolved. This CDR3 contains 15 residues. Between the trimmed V and J ends, which lost 5 bases and 3 bases, there was a span of 16 bases. Germline CDR1 is MDHEN and CDR2 is SYDVKM.

The sample holds many counts of this clonotype. The chain is built from TRBV5-8 and TRBJ2-1; no definite D call. Trimming took off 4 bases at V and 2 bases at J, with 10 bases between the two ends. From germline, CDR1 is SGHTS and CDR2 YDEGEE. The CDR3 covers 14 residues. CDR3 sequence: CASSPQNPYNEQFF. The CDR3 coding sequence is TGTGCCAGCAGCCCCCAGAACCCCTACAATGAGCAGTTCTTC. The variable domain in full, completed from reference TRBV5-8 and TRBJ2-1, reads EAGVTQSPTHLIKTRGQQATLRCSPISGHTSVYWYQQALGLGLQFLLWYDEGEERNRGNFPPRFSGRQFPNYSSELNVNALELEDSALYLCASSPQNPYNEQFFGPGTRLTVL.

This chain joins TRBV2 and TRBJ1-3; D call uncertain. The germline gives CDR1 SNHLY, CDR2 FYNNEI. The CDR3 contains 10 residues. V was shortened by 10 bases and J by 10 bases, with 11 bases between the two germline ends. The chain's CDR3 is CANPRATIYF. The CDR3 DNA sequence: TGTGCCAACCCTAGAGCGACCATATATTTT.

This clonotype was picked up one time. This chain joins TRBV20-1 and TRBJ1-5; 9 nucleotides line up with TRBD1. Unmatched junction bases numbered 5, after V lost 8 bases and J lost 3 bases. CDR3 size: 13 residues. In germline, CDR1 is DFQATT, CDR2 SNEGSKA (reference sequence). The CDR3 nucleotides are TGCAGTTTAGGGACAGGGAACAATCAGCCCCAGCATTTT. Amino acids: CSLGTGNNQPQHF.

This clonotype was seen a few times. This chain links TRBV2 with TRBJ2-7; D might be TRBD1 (6 bases). Germline assignment: CDR1 SNHLY and CDR2 FYNNEI. Trimming shortened V by 8 bases and J by 2 bases, and 13 bases separated the two germline ends. The CDR3 contains 13 residues. The DNA of the CDR3 is TGTGCCAGCCATCCCGGGACAACCTACGAGCAGTACTTC. Protein: CASHPGTTYEQYF.

The chain is built from TRBV15 and TRBJ2-5; possible D gene TRBD1, 6 bases. The CDR3 extends over 16 amino acids. In germline, CDR1 is LNHNV, CDR2 YYDKDF (reference sequence). Between the trimmed V and J ends, which lost 0 bases and 0 bases, there was a span of 11 bases. This CDR3 reads CATSRDFGTYQETQYF. The CDR3 DNA reads as TGTGCCACCAGCAGAGATTTCGGGACATACCAAGAGACCCAGTACTTC. Full variable domain (outside the CDR3, taken from reference TRBV15 and TRBJ2-5): DAMVIQNPRYQVTQFGKPVTLSCSQTLNHNVMYWYQQKSSQAPKLLFHYYDKDFNNEADTPDNFQSRRPNTSFCFLDIRSPGLGDTAMYLCATSRDFGTYQETQYFGPGTRLLVL.

The rearrangement joins TRBV19 to TRBJ1-5; 7 nucleotides line up with TRBD1. Germline CDR1 is LNHDA and CDR2 is SQIVND (reference sequence). V trimming: 5 bases; J trimming: 5 bases; junction bases outside the gene matches: 3. The CDR3 is made up of 13 amino acids. In DNA form, the CDR3 reads TGTGCCAGTAGTCGGGACAGACATCAGCCCCAGCATTTT. Translating it yields CASSRDRHQPQHF.

The chain uses TRBV20-1 and TRBJ2-5, with TRBD2 matching over 15 bases. CDR3 length: 19 residues. Germline lookup yields CDR1 DFQATT and CDR2 SNEGSKA (reference sequence). J lost 5 bases, V lost 6 bases, and 19 bases had no gene match. This CDR3 reads CSASSFTPGLAGGPETQYF. The DNA for the CDR3 is TGCAGTGCCTCCTCCTTTACCCCGGGACTAGCGGGAGGACCGGAGACCCAGTACTTC.

The chain couples TRBV6-5 to TRBJ1-5; TRBD1 agrees at 7 bases. Per germline, CDR1 MNHEY and CDR2 SVGAGI. The ends lost 7 bases at V and 2 bases at J; junction bases unmatched: 5. CDR3 length: 14 amino acids. CDR3 nucleotides: TGTGCCAGCATGCGCCAGGGGGGCAATCAGCCCCAGCATTTT. Protein sequence: CASMRQGGNQPQHF.

On this clonotype: A single base separates this from a much larger clone, so it may be a read error. V is TRBV10-2 and J is TRBJ1-1; D ambiguous. The length of the CDR3 is 12 residues. Germline values: CDR1 WSHSY, CDR2 SAAADI. CDR3 bases: TGCGCCAGCAGTTATGTAGACACTGAAGCTTCCTTT. It codes for CASSYVDTEASF.

In regard to this clonotype: A much larger clone differs from this one at a single base, so this may be a read error. The chain has TRBV24-1 and TRBJ2-5; 8 bases align to TRBD1. Trimming removed 3 bases from V and 6 bases from J; junction bases left unmatched: 14. This CDR3 is built from 17 residues. Germline V gene lookup returns CDR1 KGHDR and CDR2 SFDVKD. Written as DNA, the CDR3 is TGTGCCACCAGTGATCCACCCCGGACAGGGCTGTGGAAGACCCAGTACTTC. This gives the protein CATSDPPRTGLWKTQYF.